This TCR beta chain was identified in a study of T cells after yellow fever vaccination. Study summary: Low-cell-number fractions were prepared with SMART-Seq v4 Ultra Low Input.

This clonotype was picked up a small number of times. TCRdb ran MiXCR on the 5' RACE reads and lists one entry per CDR3 protein. The sample gives approximately 250,000 distinct CDR3 sequences, about 3.5% of which show up once; 19% is in the top ten. V was shortened by 5 bases and J by 2 bases, with 15 bases between the two germline ends. The CDR3 runs 15 residues. Germline CDR1 is MNHEY and CDR2 is SVGAGI. The source was PBMCs, collected 15 days after the yellow fever booster vaccination. V gene TRBV6-5 combines with J gene TRBJ1-2; maybe TRBD1 (5 bases). This sequence was found in a man between 18 and 35 years old who received the YFV17D yellow fever vaccine. The CDR3 protein is CASSPFSGANYGYTF. Written as DNA, the CDR3 is TGTGCCAGCAGTCCCTTCAGCGGGGCGAACTATGGCTACACCTTC.